One sample yielded the 13 T cell receptor beta chains listed below, sequenced in a study of OX40 agonist ivuxolimab in advanced cancers. Some clones are missing from TCRdb's copy, which holds only in-frame ones; the method was immunoSEQ multiplex PCR. The sample consists of roughly 43,000 clones, roughly 91% of them appearing once. The source material was CD4+ or CD8+ T cells sorted from blood, sampled in a trial of the OX40 agonist ivuxolimab. These receptors came from an adult with an advanced solid tumor such as melanoma, head and neck, liver or kidney cancer.

The V call is TRBV29-1, the J call TRBJ2-1; D ambiguous. The germline gives CDR1 SQVTM, CDR2 ANQGSEA. V was clipped by 1 base and J by 0 bases, with 7 bases between them. The CDR3 is made up of 14 amino acids. The CDR3 loop is CSVEGESSYNEQFF. CDR3 in DNA: TGCAGCGTTGAAGGCGAGAGCTCCTACAATGAGCAGTTCTTC.

The count of this clone is one. The chain employs TRBV9 and TRBJ2-4; possibly TRBD1 for D (5 bases). This CDR3 has 15 amino acids. V was shortened by 0 bases and J by 7 bases, with 14 bases between the two germline ends. CDR1 is SGDLS and CDR2 is YYNGEE in the germline V gene. The CDR3 region is CASSVEGAPGNIQYF. The CDR3 nucleotides read TGTGCCAGCAGCGTAGAAGGGGCCCCGGGTAACATTCAGTACTTC. The full variable domain, with the rest looked up from reference TRBV9 and TRBJ2-4, is DSGVTQTPKHLITATGQRVTLRCSPRSGDLSVYWYQQSLDQGLQFLIQYYNGEERAKGNILERFSAQQFPDLHSELNLSSLELGDSALYFCASSVEGAPGNIQYFGAGTRLSVL.

The chain recombines TRBV15 with TRBJ1-5; 8 positions agree with TRBD1. CDR1 LNHNV and CDR2 YYDKDF come from the germline V gene (reference sequence). The length of the CDR3 is 16 residues. Trimming at V came to 1 base and at J to 5 bases, leaving 7 bases not matched to a gene. DNA for the CDR3: TGTGCCACCAGCAGAGTTATCGACAGGGGCGATCAGCCCCAGCATTTT. Translated, it gives CATSRVIDRGDQPQHF.

The rearrangement joins TRBV5-1 to TRBJ2-3; TRBD1 is a possible D gene (5 bases). The length of the CDR3 is 15 residues. The germline gives CDR1 SGHRS, CDR2 YFSETQ. The V end lost 0 bases, the J end lost 0 bases, and 8 bases lay between the germline ends. The CDR3 region has the DNA TGCGCCAGCAGCTTGGGACAGTTTAGCACAGATACGCAGTATTTT. As protein: CASSLGQFSTDTQYF.

As DNA, the CDR3 is TGCGCCAGCAGCCAAGAGCTAAGCGGATACTCCTACAATGAGCAGTTCTTC. Amino acid sequence: CASSQELSGYSYNEQFF. The chain links TRBV4-3 to TRBJ2-1, with a possible D match to TRBD2 (5 bases). Germline V CDR1 and CDR2: LGHNA, YSLEER. CDR3 length: 17 residues. Trimming left V 0 bases short and J 0 bases short, with 12 bases between.

The V and J genes are TRBV19 and TRBJ1-5; 10 positions match TRBD1. This CDR3 is built from 17 residues. With V trimmed by 0 bases and J by 2 bases, 4 bases remained unmatched. The germline V gene has CDR1 LNHDA and CDR2 SQIVND (reference sequence). CDR3 in amino acids: CASSIDAGQGGNQPQHF. CDR3 nucleotides: TGTGCCAGTAGTATAGACGCCGGACAGGGGGGCAATCAGCCCCAGCATTTT.

V is TRBV9 and J is TRBJ2-5; D tentatively fits TRBD1 or TRBD2 (6 bases each). The CDR3 consists of 14 residues. Trimming took 0 bases from V and 4 from J, leaving 10 bases between them. Germline lookup yields CDR1 SGDLS and CDR2 YYNGEE. The CDR3 loop reads CASSVVPGAETQYF. For the CDR3, the DNA is TGTGCCAGCAGCGTAGTGCCGGGGGCAGAGACCCAGTACTTC.

The chain's CDR3 is CASSLSWSRNYEQYF. As DNA, the CDR3 is TGTGCCAGCAGTTTATCGTGGTCCAGAAACTACGAGCAGTACTTC. This chain uses TRBV27 with TRBJ2-7, with D unresolved. The V end lost 0 bases, the J end lost 3 bases, and 12 bases lay between the germline ends. This CDR3 comprises 15 residues. Germline values: CDR1 MNHEY, CDR2 SMNVEV (reference sequence).

This chain links TRBV6-1 with TRBJ1-1; 8 bases line up with TRBD1. Germline assignment: CDR1 MNHNS and CDR2 SASEGT. J lost 6 bases, V lost 6 bases, and 9 bases had no gene match. The CDR3 is made up of 14 amino acids. In nucleotides, the CDR3 is TGTGCCAGCAGCCCGACAGGGGCTTTGTCTGAAGCTTTCTTT. Its protein is CASSPTGALSEAFF.

V gene TRBV7-6 combines with J gene TRBJ1-6; D is unresolved. The length of the CDR3 is 16 residues. Germline V CDR1 and CDR2: SGHVS, FNYEAQ. V gave up 0 bases and J gave up 7 bases, with 13 bases separating them. Here the CDR3 DNA reads TGTGCCAGCAGCTTAGCCATTTACGGGGAAAATTCACCCCTCCACTTT. It yields the protein CASSLAIYGENSPLHF.

This rearrangement joins TRBV10-1 to TRBJ2-2; a weak D match, TRBD2 (5 bases). This CDR3 has 12 residues. V was clipped by 6 bases and J by 7 bases, with 9 bases between them. The germline gives CDR1 WNHNN, CDR2 SYGVQD (reference sequence). This chain's CDR3 is CASSGGDGELFF. The CDR3, as DNA: TGCGCCAGCAGCGGAGGTGACGGGGAGCTGTTTTTT.

The gene calls are TRBV15 and TRBJ2-7, with D possibly being TRBD1 (6 bases). This CDR3 spans 13 amino acids. Germline assignment: CDR1 LNHNV and CDR2 YYDKDF (reference sequence). Trimming pared 3 bases from V and 6 bases from J, leaving 12 bases between. The CDR3 is CATSRPEGVEQYF. The CDR3 DNA sequence: TGTGCCACCAGCAGGCCCGAGGGGGTCGAGCAGTACTTC. The full variable domain, its missing parts supplied by reference TRBV15 and TRBJ2-7, is DAMVIQNPRYQVTQFGKPVTLSCSQTLNHNVMYWYQQKSSQAPKLLFHYYDKDFNNEADTPDNFQSRRPNTSFCFLDIRSPGLGDTAMYLCATSRPEGVEQYFGPGTRLTVT.

The chain carries TRBV6-5 and TRBJ2-1, with D perhaps matching TRBD1 or TRBD2 (5 bases each). Germline CDR1 MNHEY, CDR2 SVGAGI. This CDR3 contains 14 residues. Trimming shortened V by 2 bases and J by 5 bases, and 10 bases separated the two germline ends. CDR3 sequence reads: CASSYAGTDNEQFF. In DNA form, the CDR3 reads TGTGCCAGCAGTTACGCAGGGACCGACAATGAGCAGTTCTTC.